Presented here are 4 T cell receptor beta chains from one specimen sequenced in a study of T cells in Graves' hyperthyroidism and ophthalmopathy. The investigators amplified TCR beta CDR3 regions from RNA transcripts. A first-round RT-PCR of the TCR CDR3 used the HTBI primer set. From the multiplex PCR reads, TCRdb called clonotypes with MiXCR, one entry per CDR3 protein. Here the sample spans about half a million distinct CDR3 sequences, roughly 25% being singletons. The sample consisted of blood. Every receptor here comes from a woman aged 25 to 39 with Graves' ophthalmopathy.

This clonotype was recorded at least ten times. The V and J genes are TRBV13 and TRBJ1-2, with 8 bases fitting TRBD1. The CDR3 covers 15 residues. CDR1 PRHDT and CDR2 FYEKMQ come from the germline V gene (reference sequence). V shed 5 bases and J 2 bases; nucleotides not matched to a gene: 7. CDR3 residues: CASSPGTGYNYGYTF. CDR3 bases: TGTGCCAGCAGCCCGGGGACAGGATACAACTATGGCTACACCTTC.

This clonotype was observed many times. The chain recombines TRBV27 with TRBJ2-7; D gene unclear. Germline V gives CDR1 MNHEY, CDR2 SMNVEV (reference sequence). The CDR3 runs to 13 residues. Trimming shortened V by 2 bases and J by 4 bases, and 9 bases separated the two germline ends. The CDR3 DNA is TGTGCCAGCAGTTTAGGACCGAATTACGAGCAGTACTTC. It specifies CASSLGPNYEQYF.

The chain links TRBV27 to TRBJ2-7; the match to TRBD1 covers 8 bases. Germline V gene data show CDR1 as MNHEY and CDR2 as SMNVEV (reference sequence). The V gene end was trimmed by 0 bases and the J gene end by 4 bases; junction bases not matched to a gene: 5. CDR3 length: 15 amino acids. CDR3: CASSLSIQGVYEQYF. The DNA of the CDR3 is TGTGCCAGCAGTTTATCGATACAGGGGGTTTACGAGCAGTACTTC.

This clonotype has a count of ten or more. This chain joins TRBV7-2 and TRBJ2-5, with 7 positions matching TRBD2. With V trimmed by 4 bases and J by 4 bases, 6 bases remained unmatched. The CDR3 length is 14 residues. CDR1 and CDR2 from the germline V gene are SGHTA and FQGNSA. This CDR3 reads CASSSDWGGETQYF. The CDR3, as DNA: TGTGCCAGCAGCTCAGATTGGGGGGGAGAGACCCAGTACTTC.